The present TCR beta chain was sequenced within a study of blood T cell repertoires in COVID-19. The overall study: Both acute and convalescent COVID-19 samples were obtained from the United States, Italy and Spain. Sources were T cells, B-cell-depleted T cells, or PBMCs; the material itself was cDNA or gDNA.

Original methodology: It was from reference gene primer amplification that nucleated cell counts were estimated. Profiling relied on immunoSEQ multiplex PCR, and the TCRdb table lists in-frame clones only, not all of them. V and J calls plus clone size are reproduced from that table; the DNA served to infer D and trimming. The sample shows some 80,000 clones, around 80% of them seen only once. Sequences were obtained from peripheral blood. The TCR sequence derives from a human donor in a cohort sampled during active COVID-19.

Written as DNA, the CDR3 is TGTGCCAGCAGTTTAGGGGGCGGCTCTGGAAACACCATATATTTT. This translates into CASSLGGGSGNTIYF. The genes are TRBV28 and TRBJ1-3; D might be TRBD1 (6 bases). CDR1 and CDR2 from the germline V gene are MDHEN and SYDVKM. V was trimmed by 2 bases and J by 0 bases, leaving 8 bases between them. The CDR3 covers 15 residues.